One sample yielded the 15 T cell receptor beta chains listed below, sequenced in a study of graft-versus-host responses after intestinal transplantation (dated by TCRdb to the early 2020s). Reading the label with the study, this specimen's time point is: cells obtained before transplantation from donor or recipient. No antigen is known for these receptors. Library creation used the immunoSEQ multiplex PCR assay. What TCRdb holds here is the immuneACCESS table cut down to in-frame rearrangements. Part of the clones is not present; checked against another copy, under half of the missing clones reflect an unresolved V gene, and the others are unexplained. A total of about 70,000 clones appear in this sample, about 87% of them only once. Together, the top ten hold roughly 0.4% of the sample. The sequenced sample was unstimulated CD4+ T cells sorted from spleen or lymph node cells, obtained before transplant. Source of these receptors: a human donor who was the organ donor for an intestinal transplant.

This clone occurred once. This chain connects TRBV5-1 to TRBJ2-6; TRBD2 might be the D (5 bases). The CDR3 has 14 amino acids. The V end lost 9 bases, the J end lost 4 bases, and 14 bases lay between the germline ends. The germline gives CDR1 SGHRS, CDR2 YFSETQ. The chain's CDR3 is CATGAEPGANVLTF. In DNA form, the CDR3 reads TGCGCCACCGGAGCGGAACCGGGGGCCAACGTCCTGACTTTC. The full variable domain, with the rest looked up from reference TRBV5-1 and TRBJ2-6, is KAGVTQTPRYLIKTRGQQVTLSCSPISGHRSVSWYQQTPGQGLQFLFEYFSETQRNKGNFPGRFSGRQFSNSRSEMNVSTLELGDSALYLCATGAEPGANVLTFGAGSRLTVL.

The V call is TRBV2, the J call TRBJ2-7; 8 bases align to TRBD1. V dropped 6 bases and J dropped 6; count of bases not matched to a gene: 7. The CDR3 is 13 residues long. Germline CDR1 is SNHLY and CDR2 is FYNNEI. The CDR3 reads CASRFDRGSEQYV. CDR3 bases: TGTGCCAGCAGATTCGACAGGGGATCCGAGCAGTACGTC.

This clone was counted once. The rearrangement joins TRBV5-1 to TRBJ2-5, with 11 bases identical to TRBD1. This CDR3 is 15 amino acids long. CDR1 and CDR2 from the germline V gene are SGHRS and YFSETQ. After removal of 0 bases from V and 8 bases from J, the junction contained 6 bases not matched to a gene. CDR3 coding DNA: TGCGCCAGCAGCTTGGCCGGGACAGGGGGTGCAACCCAGTACTTC. As protein: CASSLAGTGGATQYF. Using reference TRBV5-1 and TRBJ2-5 for the parts outside the CDR3, the full variable domain is KAGVTQTPRYLIKTRGQQVTLSCSPISGHRSVSWYQQTPGQGLQFLFEYFSETQRNKGNFPGRFSGRQFSNSRSEMNVSTLELGDSALYLCASSLAGTGGATQYFGPGTRLLVL.

The rearrangement joins TRBV9 to TRBJ2-2; 12 bases map to TRBD2. The CDR3 has 15 amino acids. CDR1 is SGDLS, CDR2 YYNGEE, per germline. The ends lost 7 bases at V and 2 bases at J; junction bases unmatched: 3. The CDR3 here is CASSSGGANTGELFF. In DNA form, the CDR3 reads TGTGCCAGCTCTAGCGGGGGGGCAAACACCGGGGAGCTGTTTTTT.

V usage is TRBV7-9 and J usage is TRBJ2-5, with D possibly TRBD2 on 6 matching bases. V lost 3 bases and J lost 3, with 11 bases in between. Germline-derived CDR1 and CDR2 are SEHNR and FQNEAQ (reference sequence). The length of the CDR3 is 14 residues. The CDR3 DNA follows: TGTGCCAGCAGCTTTTACGGACTAAAAGAGACCCAGTACTTC. This sequence encodes CASSFYGLKETQYF.

This chain connects TRBV10-1 to TRBJ2-2, with D perhaps TRBD2 (6 bases). Germline V lookup: CDR1 WNHNN, CDR2 SYGVQD (reference sequence). CDR3 size: 17 residues. CDR3 loop: CDGGPAVIAEGSGELFF. DNA of the CDR3: TGCGACGGAGGGCCAGCAGTCATCGCCGAGGGCTCCGGGGAGCTGTTTTTT.

The gene calls are TRBV27 and TRBJ1-2; 10 positions match TRBD1. The CDR3 runs 15 residues. Germline assignment: CDR1 MNHEY and CDR2 SMNVEV (reference sequence). With 0 bases clipped from V and 7 bases from J, the junction kept 5 bases outside the gene matches. CDR3 sequence: CASSLSGQGLIGYTF. The DNA for the CDR3 is TGTGCCAGCAGTTTATCGGGACAGGGGTTGATTGGCTACACCTTC.

V gene TRBV6-1 combines with J gene TRBJ1-6; D possibly corresponds to TRBD1 (6 bases). The CDR3 consists of 16 residues. Germline V gene lookup returns CDR1 MNHNS and CDR2 SASEGT. Trimming cost V 1 base and J 6 bases, with 13 bases left between them. This CDR3 reads CASSEGGGASNSPLHF. CDR3 bases: TGTGCCAGCAGTGAAGGTGGGGGGGCGAGTAATTCACCCCTCCACTTT.

This clone was counted only a few times. The chain is built from TRBV5-1 and TRBJ1-1, with D hard to call. Trimming took off 2 bases at V and 5 bases at J, with 7 bases between the two ends. The CDR3 spans 12 residues. Germline V gene lookup returns CDR1 SGHRS and CDR2 YFSETQ. CDR3: CASSLQSTEAFF. CDR3 bases: TGCGCCAGCAGCTTACAGTCGACTGAAGCTTTCTTT. The full variable domain, completed using reference TRBV5-1 and TRBJ1-1, is KAGVTQTPRYLIKTRGQQVTLSCSPISGHRSVSWYQQTPGQGLQFLFEYFSETQRNKGNFPGRFSGRQFSNSRSEMNVSTLELGDSALYLCASSLQSTEAFFGQGTRLTVV.

A few counts support this clone. The chain is built from TRBV19 and TRBJ2-3; TRBD2 aligns across 9 bases. With 3 bases clipped from V and 3 bases from J, the junction kept 7 bases outside the gene matches. The CDR3 spans 16 residues. Germline V CDR1 and CDR2: LNHDA, SQIVND (reference sequence). This CDR3 is CASSMMGGGATDTQYF. In DNA form, the CDR3 reads TGTGCCAGTAGTATGATGGGCGGGGGGGCAACAGATACGCAGTATTTT.

The chain joins TRBV7-2 to TRBJ2-3; 8 bases map to TRBD2. CDR3 length: 16 amino acids. Per the germline V gene, CDR1 is SGHTA and CDR2 is FQGNSA. The V segment lost 5 bases and the J segment 0 bases; nucleotides outside the gene matches: 7. CDR3: CASSVRGGRSTDTQYF. The CDR3, as DNA: TGTGCCAGCAGCGTACGGGGGGGACGAAGCACAGATACGCAGTATTTT.

The chain combines TRBV6-5 with TRBJ1-2, with D uncertain. This CDR3 has 16 amino acids. Per the germline V gene, CDR1 is MNHEY and CDR2 is SVGAGI. V was shortened by 0 bases and J by 4 bases, with 15 bases between the two germline ends. This CDR3 is CASSYSTSGRGYGYTF. CDR3 coding DNA: TGTGCCAGCAGTTACTCTACATCCGGGCGGGGCTATGGCTACACCTTC.

The chain couples TRBV6-1 to TRBJ2-2, with TRBD2 identical over 9 bases. This CDR3 region has 15 residues. Trimming at V came to 9 bases and at J to 5 bases, leaving 10 bases not matched to a gene. CDR1 and CDR2 from the germline V gene are MNHNS and SASEGT. In DNA, the CDR3 is TGTGCCAGTGCCCGGCGGGGGGGTGGGACCGGGGAGCTGTTTTTT. It is translated as CASARRGGGTGELFF.

The rearrangement links TRBV18 to TRBJ2-4, with 8 bases lining up with TRBD1. Unmatched junction bases numbered 10, after V lost 0 bases and J lost 0 bases. The CDR3 extends over 19 amino acids. CDR1 and CDR2 (germline): KGHSH, LQKENI. DNA of the CDR3: TGTGCCAGCTCACCACCGCCAGGACAGGGATTAGGAGCCAAAAACATTCAGTACTTC. Translated, it gives CASSPPPGQGLGAKNIQYF. Combining the CDR3 with reference TRBV18 and TRBJ2-4 gives the whole variable domain NAGVMQNPRHLVRRRGQEARLRCSPMKGHSHVYWYRQLPEEGLKFMVYLQKENIIDESGMPKERFSAEFPKEGPSILRIQQVVRGDSAAYFCASSPPPGQGLGAKNIQYFGAGTRLSVL.

This chain links TRBV6-5 with TRBJ1-4; TRBD1 might be the D (6 bases). V lost 5 bases, J lost 2 bases, and 12 bases lay in between. The CDR3 consists of 15 residues. The V gene's germline CDR1 is MNHEY and CDR2 SVGAGI. The DNA for the CDR3 is TGTGCCAGCAGTACCGGCCAGGGGACTAATGAAAAACTGTTTTTT. This sequence encodes CASSTGQGTNEKLFF.